What follows are 16 T cell receptor beta chains derived from one specimen sequenced in a study of T cells after yellow fever vaccination. TCRdb reanalysed the 5' RACE reads using MiXCR and keeps one entry per CDR3 protein. In the table there are 450,000 to 550,000 distinct CDR3 sequences, about a fifth of which are singletons. Sequences were derived from PBMCs, sampled less than 25 days after the first yellow fever vaccination. These receptors all come from a young man who received the YFV17D yellow fever vaccine.

The rearrangement uses TRBV6-1 and TRBJ2-5; 7 bases match TRBD1. Germline V lookup: CDR1 MNHNS, CDR2 SASEGT. The CDR3 has 16 amino acids. The ends lost 6 bases at V and 2 bases at J; junction bases unmatched: 12. Here the CDR3 reads CASSALRRTGQETQYF. Here the CDR3 DNA reads TGTGCCAGCAGCGCACTACGGAGGACAGGTCAAGAGACCCAGTACTTC.

This rearrangement joins TRBV5-4 to TRBJ2-7; TRBD1 matches 8 bases. Looked up from germline, CDR1 is SGHNT and CDR2 is YYREEE (reference sequence). V lost 2 bases and J lost 1; bases outside the gene matches: 8. The CDR3 spans 16 residues. CDR3 region: CASSFTGTGYSYEQYV. The CDR3 DNA sequence: TGTGCCAGCAGCTTCACCGGGACAGGCTATTCCTACGAGCAGTACGTC.

This chain links TRBV10-3 with TRBJ2-1, with 11 positions matching TRBD1. With 6 bases clipped from V and 6 bases from J, the junction kept 7 bases outside the gene matches. CDR1 is ENHRY, CDR2 SYGVKD, per germline. This CDR3 has 15 amino acids. The CDR3 coding sequence is TGTGCCATCAGGAGCCCCGGGACAGGGGGCAATGAGCAGTTCTTC. Protein: CAIRSPGTGGNEQFF.

This clonotype was seen more than once but under ten times. Here the CDR3 DNA reads TGTGCCAGCAGTCTTGGAGGGAGGGGCTATGGCTACACCTTC. It translates to CASSLGGRGYGYTF. The chain combines TRBV27 with TRBJ1-2; D may be TRBD1 (5 bases). The V gene lost 5 bases and the J gene lost 4 bases, with 14 bases spanning the gap. The CDR3 loop spans 14 amino acids. From germline, CDR1 is MNHEY and CDR2 SMNVEV (reference sequence).

The chain links TRBV7-2 to TRBJ2-5; no reliable D call. V shed 1 base and J shed 0 bases, with 9 bases lying between them. Germline loops: CDR1 SGHTA, CDR2 FQGNSA. This CDR3 region has 15 residues. CDR3 sequence reads: CASSLVWQYQETQYF. As DNA, the CDR3 is TGTGCCAGCAGCTTAGTTTGGCAGTACCAAGAGACCCAGTACTTC. The entire variable domain, with the rest obtained from reference TRBV7-2 and TRBJ2-5, is as follows: GAGVSQSPSNKVTEKGKDVELRCDPISGHTALYWYRQSLGQGLEFLIYFQGNSAPDKSGLPSDRFSAERTGGSVSTLTIQRTQQEDSAVYLCASSLVWQYQETQYFGPGTRLLVL.

The genes are TRBV14 and TRBJ2-7; D not certain. This CDR3 has 16 residues. In germline, CDR1 is SGHDN, CDR2 FVKESK. Trimming shortened V by 1 base and J by 5 bases, and 18 bases separated the two germline ends. The CDR3 is CASSQGLTAQPHEQYF. DNA for the CDR3: TGTGCCAGCAGCCAAGGGCTCACGGCACAACCCCACGAGCAGTACTTC.

This clonotype was picked up many times. The rearrangement joins TRBV5-1 to TRBJ2-6; D may correspond to TRBD1 or TRBD2 (5 bases each). The V end lost 2 bases, the J end lost 4 bases, and 16 bases lay between the germline ends. Germline CDR1 reads SGHRS; CDR2 reads YFSETQ. The length of the CDR3 is 17 residues. The DNA for the CDR3 is TGCGCCAGCAGCTTCATTCCGGGGACGGCCGGGGCCAACGTCCTGACTTTC. It is translated as CASSFIPGTAGANVLTF.

This clonotype was counted ten times or more. V and J are TRBV9 and TRBJ2-1; D is uncertain. This CDR3 is 14 amino acids long. Germline lookup yields CDR1 SGDLS and CDR2 YYNGEE. Trimming left V 2 bases short and J 0 bases short, with 6 bases between. The CDR3: CASSVDNSYNEQFF. CDR3 coding DNA: TGTGCCAGCAGCGTTGACAACTCCTACAATGAGCAGTTCTTC.

The chain uses TRBV5-4 and TRBJ2-1; 8 bases align to TRBD1. V shed 5 bases, J shed 4 bases, and the junction held 11 bases outside the gene matches. From germline, CDR1 is SGHNT and CDR2 YYREEE (reference sequence). CDR3 length: 16 amino acids. The CDR3 spells CASSPNRGSKYNEQFF. In DNA, the CDR3 is TGTGCCAGCAGTCCGAACAGGGGGAGCAAGTACAATGAGCAGTTCTTC. The complete variable domain, with remaining parts taken from reference TRBV5-4 and TRBJ2-1, reads ETGVTQSPTHLIKTRGQQVTLRCSSQSGHNTVSWYQQALGQGPQFIFQYYREEENGRGNFPPRFSGLQFPNYSSELNVNALELDDSALYLCASSPNRGSKYNEQFFGPGTRLTVL.

In DNA form, the CDR3 reads TGTGCCAGCAGCTTAGGTTCTGGGGGCATCGGGTCCTACGAGCAGTACTTC. Protein sequence: CASSLGSGGIGSYEQYF. The J gene is TRBJ2-7, the V gene TRBV7-9; D perhaps matches TRBD1 (6 bases). The CDR3 runs 17 residues. Trimming shortened V by 1 base and J by 1 base, and 17 bases separated the two germline ends. The V gene's germline CDR1 is SEHNR and CDR2 FQNEAQ (reference sequence).

The chain recombines TRBV10-3 with TRBJ1-2, with TRBD1 as a possible D gene (6 bases). V lost 8 bases and J 5 bases, leaving 18 bases between the germline ends. CDR1 and CDR2 (germline): ENHRY, SYGVKD. The CDR3 contains 14 residues. CDR3 protein: CAIHPGQTFYGYTF. Here the CDR3 DNA reads TGTGCCATCCACCCGGGACAAACATTTTATGGCTACACCTTC.

The chain uses TRBV7-2 and TRBJ1-2; D is perhaps TRBD1 (5 bases). Trimming cost V 1 base and J 4 bases, with 13 bases left between them. Germline CDR1 is SGHTA and CDR2 is FQGNSA. CDR3 size: 15 residues. The DNA of the CDR3 is TGTGCCAGCAGCTTAGAGCGGGGACGATCCTATGGCTACACCTTC. This translates into CASSLERGRSYGYTF.

This chain links TRBV25-1 with TRBJ2-3; 7 bases align to TRBD2. The CDR3 extends over 17 amino acids. CDR1 and CDR2 from the germline V gene are MGHDK and SYGVNS. Unmatched junction bases numbered 11, after V lost 5 bases and J lost 0 bases. DNA for the CDR3: TGTGCCAGCAGTCCCTTAGAGGGGCGGGGGAGCACAGATACGCAGTATTTT. Translated, it gives CASSPLEGRGSTDTQYF.

The gene calls are TRBV11-2 and TRBJ2-5; 7 bases map to TRBD2. The CDR3 loop spans 15 amino acids. The germline CDR1 and CDR2 sequences are SGHAT and FQNNGV. V shed 5 bases and J 3 bases; nucleotides not matched to a gene: 9. The DNA of the CDR3 is TGTGCCAGCAGCCCACGAGCTAGCGGTGAAGAGACCCAGTACTTC. It yields the protein CASSPRASGEETQYF.

The V call is TRBV5-1, the J call TRBJ1-3, with D unclear. Germline CDR1 reads SGHRS; CDR2 reads YFSETQ. The CDR3 extends over 16 amino acids. The germline V and J ends were trimmed by 0 bases and 3 bases, with 13 bases remaining between them. The CDR3 DNA sequence: TGCGCCAGCAGCTTGGCCGGGCAGCGAAATGGAAACACCATATATTTT. This sequence encodes CASSLAGQRNGNTIYF.

This clonotype was counted only a few times. V usage is TRBV6-2 or TRBV6-3 and J usage is TRBJ2-3, with TRBD2 matching over 9 bases. Looked up from germline, CDR1 is MNHEY and CDR2 is SVGEGT. The CDR3 is 15 residues long. Trimming took 8 bases from V and 6 from J; bases not matched to a gene: 12. CDR3 nucleotides: TGTGCCAGCGGGCAATTTGAGCGGGGGGCTGATACGCAGTATTTT. Amino acid sequence: CASGQFERGADTQYF.